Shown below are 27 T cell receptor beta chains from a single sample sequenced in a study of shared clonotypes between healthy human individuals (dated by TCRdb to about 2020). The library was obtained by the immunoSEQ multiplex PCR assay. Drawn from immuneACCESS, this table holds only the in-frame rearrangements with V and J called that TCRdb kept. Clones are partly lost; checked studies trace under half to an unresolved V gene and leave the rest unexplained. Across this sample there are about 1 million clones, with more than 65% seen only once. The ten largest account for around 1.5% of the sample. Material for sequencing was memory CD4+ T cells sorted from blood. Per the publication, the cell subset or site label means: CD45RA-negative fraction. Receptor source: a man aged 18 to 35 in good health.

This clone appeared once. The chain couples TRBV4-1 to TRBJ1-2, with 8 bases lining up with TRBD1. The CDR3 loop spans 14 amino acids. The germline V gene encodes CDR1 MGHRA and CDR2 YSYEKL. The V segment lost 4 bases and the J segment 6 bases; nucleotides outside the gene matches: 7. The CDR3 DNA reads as TGCGCCAGCAGCCCGGACAGGGTTAGGCATGGCTACACCTTC. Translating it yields CASSPDRVRHGYTF.

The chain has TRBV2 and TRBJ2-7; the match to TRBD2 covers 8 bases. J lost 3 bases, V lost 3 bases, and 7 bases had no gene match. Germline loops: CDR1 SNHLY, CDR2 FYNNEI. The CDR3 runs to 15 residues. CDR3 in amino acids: CASSDEGGRNYEQYF. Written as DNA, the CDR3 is TGTGCCAGCAGTGATGAAGGCGGGAGGAACTACGAGCAGTACTTC. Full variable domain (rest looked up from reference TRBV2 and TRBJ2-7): EPEVTQTPSHQVTQMGQEVILRCVPISNHLYFYWYRQILGQKVEFLVSFYNNEISEKSEIFDDQFSVERPDGSNFTLKIRSTKLEDSAMYFCASSDEGGRNYEQYFGPGTRLTVT.

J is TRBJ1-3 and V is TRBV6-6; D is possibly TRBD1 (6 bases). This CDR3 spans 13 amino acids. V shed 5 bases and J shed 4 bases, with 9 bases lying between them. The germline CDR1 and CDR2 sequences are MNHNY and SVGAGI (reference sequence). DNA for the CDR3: TGTGCCAGCAGTCATGGACAGGGAAACACCATATATTTT. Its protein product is CASSHGQGNTIYF.

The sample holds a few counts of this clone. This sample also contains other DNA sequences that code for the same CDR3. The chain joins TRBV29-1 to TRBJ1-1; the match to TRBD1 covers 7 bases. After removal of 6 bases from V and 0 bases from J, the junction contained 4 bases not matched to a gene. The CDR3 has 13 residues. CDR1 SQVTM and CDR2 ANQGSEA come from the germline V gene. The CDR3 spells CSVRQGMNTEAFF. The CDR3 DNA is TGCAGCGTCAGACAGGGAATGAACACTGAAGCTTTCTTT.

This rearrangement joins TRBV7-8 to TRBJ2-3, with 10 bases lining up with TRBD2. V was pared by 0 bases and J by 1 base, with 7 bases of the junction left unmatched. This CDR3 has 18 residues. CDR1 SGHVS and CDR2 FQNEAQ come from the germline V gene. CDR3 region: CASSLATVAGGRTDTQYF. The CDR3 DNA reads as TGTGCCAGCAGCTTAGCTACCGTAGCGGGGGGCCGCACAGATACGCAGTATTTT.

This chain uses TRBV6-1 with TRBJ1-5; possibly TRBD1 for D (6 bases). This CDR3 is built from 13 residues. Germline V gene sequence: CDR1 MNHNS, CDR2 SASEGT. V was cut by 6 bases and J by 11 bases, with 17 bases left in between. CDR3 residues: CASSPRGFEAQHF. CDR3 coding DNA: TGTGCCAGCAGCCCAAGGGGGTTCGAGGCCCAGCATTTT.

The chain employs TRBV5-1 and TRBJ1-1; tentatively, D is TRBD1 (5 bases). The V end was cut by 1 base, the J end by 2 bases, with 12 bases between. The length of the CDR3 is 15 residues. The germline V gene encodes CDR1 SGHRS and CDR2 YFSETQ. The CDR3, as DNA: TGCGCCAGCAGCTTGTTGGGACCACCTAACACTGAAGCTTTCTTT. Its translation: CASSLLGPPNTEAFF.

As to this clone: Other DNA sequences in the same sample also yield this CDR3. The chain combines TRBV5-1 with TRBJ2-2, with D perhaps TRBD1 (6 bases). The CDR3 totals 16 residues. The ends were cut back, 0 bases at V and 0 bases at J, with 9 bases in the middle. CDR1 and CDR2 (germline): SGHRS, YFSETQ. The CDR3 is CASSLAGTSNTGELFF. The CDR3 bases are TGCGCCAGCAGCTTGGCGGGGACATCGAACACCGGGGAGCTGTTTTTT.

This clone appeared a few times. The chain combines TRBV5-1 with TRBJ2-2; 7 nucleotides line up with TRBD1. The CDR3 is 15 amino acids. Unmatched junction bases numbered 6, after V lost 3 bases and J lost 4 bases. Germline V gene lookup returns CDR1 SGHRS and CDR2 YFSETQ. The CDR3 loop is CASSSGQPSTGELFF. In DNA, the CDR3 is TGCGCCAGCAGCTCGGGACAGCCGAGCACCGGGGAGCTGTTTTTT.

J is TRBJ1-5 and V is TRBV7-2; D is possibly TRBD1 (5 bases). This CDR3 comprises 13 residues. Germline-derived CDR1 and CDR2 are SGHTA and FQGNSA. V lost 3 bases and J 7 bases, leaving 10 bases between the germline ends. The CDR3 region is CASSFGRGQPQHF. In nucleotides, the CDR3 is TGTGCCAGCAGCTTCGGTAGGGGACAGCCCCAGCATTTT.

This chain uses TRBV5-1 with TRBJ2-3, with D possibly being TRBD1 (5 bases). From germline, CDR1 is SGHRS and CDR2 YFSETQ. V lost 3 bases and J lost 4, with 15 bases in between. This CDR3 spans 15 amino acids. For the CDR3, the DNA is TGCGCCAGCAGCTCCCTTGAAGGACAAGCAGATACGCAGTATTTT. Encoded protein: CASSSLEGQADTQYF.

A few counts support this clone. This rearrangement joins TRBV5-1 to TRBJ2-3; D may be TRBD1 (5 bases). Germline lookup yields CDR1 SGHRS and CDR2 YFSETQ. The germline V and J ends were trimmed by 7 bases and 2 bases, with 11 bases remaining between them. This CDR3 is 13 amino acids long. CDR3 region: CASGRGSTDTQYF. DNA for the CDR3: TGCGCCAGCGGAAGGGGATCCACAGATACGCAGTATTTT.

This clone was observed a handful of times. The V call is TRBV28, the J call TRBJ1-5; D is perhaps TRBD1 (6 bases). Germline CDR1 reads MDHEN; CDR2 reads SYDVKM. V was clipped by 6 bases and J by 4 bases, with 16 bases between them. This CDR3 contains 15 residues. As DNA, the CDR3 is TGTGCCAGCAGAGAGGGGGGAAAGGTGAATCAGCCCCAGCATTTT. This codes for CASREGGKVNQPQHF.

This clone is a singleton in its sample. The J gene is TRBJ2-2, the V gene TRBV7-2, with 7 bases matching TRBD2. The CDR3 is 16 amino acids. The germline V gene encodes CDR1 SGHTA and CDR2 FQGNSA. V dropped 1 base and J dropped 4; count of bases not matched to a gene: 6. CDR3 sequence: CASSLGLADFTGELFF. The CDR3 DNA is TGTGCCAGCAGCTTAGGGCTAGCGGATTTCACCGGGGAGCTGTTTTTT.

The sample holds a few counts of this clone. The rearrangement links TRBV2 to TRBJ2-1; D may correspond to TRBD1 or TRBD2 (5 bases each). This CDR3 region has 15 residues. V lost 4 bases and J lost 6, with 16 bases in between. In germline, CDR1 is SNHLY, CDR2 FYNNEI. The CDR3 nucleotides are TGTGCCAGCAGTGGTACGAGGGGATCGGGCAATGAGCAGTTCTTC. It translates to CASSGTRGSGNEQFF.

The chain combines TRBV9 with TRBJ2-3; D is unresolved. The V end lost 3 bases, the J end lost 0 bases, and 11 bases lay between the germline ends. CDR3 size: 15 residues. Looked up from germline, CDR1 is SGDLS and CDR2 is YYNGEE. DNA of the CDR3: TGTGCCAGCAGCGCCGACCCCGGGAGCACAGATACGCAGTATTTT. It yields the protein CASSADPGSTDTQYF. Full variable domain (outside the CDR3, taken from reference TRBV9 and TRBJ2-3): DSGVTQTPKHLITATGQRVTLRCSPRSGDLSVYWYQQSLDQGLQFLIQYYNGEERAKGNILERFSAQQFPDLHSELNLSSLELGDSALYFCASSADPGSTDTQYFGPGTRLTVL.

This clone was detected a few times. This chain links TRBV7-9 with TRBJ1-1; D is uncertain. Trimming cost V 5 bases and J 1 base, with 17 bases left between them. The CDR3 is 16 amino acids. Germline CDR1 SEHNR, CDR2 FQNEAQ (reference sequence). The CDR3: CASSSWSGSRNTEAFF. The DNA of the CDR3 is TGTGCCAGCAGCAGTTGGTCGGGCAGTAGGAACACTGAAGCTTTCTTT.

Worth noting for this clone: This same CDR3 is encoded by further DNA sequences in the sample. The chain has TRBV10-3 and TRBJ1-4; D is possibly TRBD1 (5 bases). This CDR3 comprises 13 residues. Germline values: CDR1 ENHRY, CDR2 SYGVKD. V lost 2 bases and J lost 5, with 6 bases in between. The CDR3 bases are TGTGCCATCAGTGAGAGGGGAAATGAAAAACTGTTTTTT. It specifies CAISERGNEKLFF.

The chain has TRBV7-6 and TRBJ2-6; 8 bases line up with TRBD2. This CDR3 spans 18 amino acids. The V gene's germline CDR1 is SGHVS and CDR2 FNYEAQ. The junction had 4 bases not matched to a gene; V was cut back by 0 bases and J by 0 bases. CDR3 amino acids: CASSLAVAGPSGANVLTF. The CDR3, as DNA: TGTGCCAGCAGCTTAGCGGTAGCGGGGCCCTCTGGGGCCAACGTCCTGACTTTC.

The CDR3 loop reads CASSLDTFNTGELFF. The CDR3 DNA reads TGCGCCAGCAGCTTGGACACCTTTAACACCGGGGAGCTGTTTTTT. The chain recombines TRBV5-1 with TRBJ2-2, with D unresolved. This CDR3 contains 15 residues. The germline V gene encodes CDR1 SGHRS and CDR2 YFSETQ. The ends were cut back, 0 bases at V and 2 bases at J, with 8 bases in the middle.

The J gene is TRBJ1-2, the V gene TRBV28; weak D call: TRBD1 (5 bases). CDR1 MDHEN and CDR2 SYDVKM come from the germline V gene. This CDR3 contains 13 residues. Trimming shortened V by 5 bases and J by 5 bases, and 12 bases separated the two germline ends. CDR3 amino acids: CASSVRGDYGYTF. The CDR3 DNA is TGTGCCAGCAGTGTACGGGGGGATTATGGCTACACCTTC.

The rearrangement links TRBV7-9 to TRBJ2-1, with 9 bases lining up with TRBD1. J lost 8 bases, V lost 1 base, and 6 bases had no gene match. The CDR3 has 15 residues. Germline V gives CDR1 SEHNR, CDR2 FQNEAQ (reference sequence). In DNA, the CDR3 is TGTGCCAGCAGCTTAGGGGACAGGGTGTTCGATGAGCAGTTCTTC. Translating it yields CASSLGDRVFDEQFF. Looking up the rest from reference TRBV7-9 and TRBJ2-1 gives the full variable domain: DTGVSQNPRHKITKRGQNVTFRCDPISEHNRLYWYRQTLGQGPEFLTYFQNEAQLEKSRLLSDRFSAERPKGSFSTLEIQRTEQGDSAMYLCASSLGDRVFDEQFFGPGTRLTVL.

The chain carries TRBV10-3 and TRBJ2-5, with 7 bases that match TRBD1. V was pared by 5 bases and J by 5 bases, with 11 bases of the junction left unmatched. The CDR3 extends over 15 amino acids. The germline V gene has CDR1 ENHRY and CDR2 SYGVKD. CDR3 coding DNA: TGTGCCATCAGTTTAGGGGGCATGGCGGCGGAGACCCAGTACTTC. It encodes CAISLGGMAAETQYF.

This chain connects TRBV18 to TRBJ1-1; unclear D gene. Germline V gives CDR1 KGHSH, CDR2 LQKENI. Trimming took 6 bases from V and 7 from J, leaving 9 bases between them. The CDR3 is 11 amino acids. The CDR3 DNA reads TGTGCCAGCTCCGTAGATGGTGAAGCTTTCTTT. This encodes CASSVDGEAFF.

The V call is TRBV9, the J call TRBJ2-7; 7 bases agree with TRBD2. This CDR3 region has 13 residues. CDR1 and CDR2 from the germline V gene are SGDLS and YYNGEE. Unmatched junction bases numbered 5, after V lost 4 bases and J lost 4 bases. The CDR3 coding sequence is TGTGCCAGCAGCAGAAGGGAGGGGTACGAGCAGTACTTC. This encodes CASSRREGYEQYF.

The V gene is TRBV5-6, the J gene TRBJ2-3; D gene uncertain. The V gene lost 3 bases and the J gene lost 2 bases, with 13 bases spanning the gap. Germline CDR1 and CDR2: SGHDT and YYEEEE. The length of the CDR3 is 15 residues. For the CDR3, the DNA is TGTGCCAGCAGCTCCCTAGAGAGGACCACAGATACGCAGTATTTT. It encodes CASSSLERTTDTQYF.

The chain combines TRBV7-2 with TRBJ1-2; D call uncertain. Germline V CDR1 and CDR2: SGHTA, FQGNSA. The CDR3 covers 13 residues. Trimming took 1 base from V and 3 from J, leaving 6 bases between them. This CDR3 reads CASSLGPYYGYTF. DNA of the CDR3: TGTGCCAGCAGCTTAGGCCCCTACTATGGCTACACCTTC.